The 9 T cell receptor beta chains listed next were all sequenced from one sample in a study of memory CD8 T cells in hepatitis C reinfection. Sequencing used immunoSEQ multiplex PCR; TCRdb keeps in-frame clones, though not all of them. This table holds 50,000 or so clones, about 90% found once. As to time point: pre-reinfection, 55 to 20 weeks before reinfection detection. No in vitro expansion preceded TCR sequencing of the sorted cells. Sample: naive CD8+ T cells sorted from blood. These TCRs come from a man in his late teens or twenties with hepatitis C virus infection.

The chain has TRBV5-4 and TRBJ1-2; tentative D call: TRBD1 (5 bases). The CDR3 is 16 residues long. V lost 2 bases and J 6 bases, leaving 20 bases between the germline ends. Germline CDR1 SGHNT, CDR2 YYREEE (reference sequence). Written as DNA, the CDR3 is TGTGCCAGCAGCTTTCCGGACATCCTTCAAGGGGATGGCTACACCTTC. It is translated as CASSFPDILQGDGYTF.

The chain uses TRBV28 and TRBJ1-4; TRBD1 matches 11 bases. The CDR3 extends over 15 amino acids. The junction had 6 bases not matched to a gene; V was cut back by 4 bases and J by 8 bases. The V gene's germline CDR1 is MDHEN and CDR2 SYDVKM. CDR3 amino acids: CASSSGTGGYEKLFF. CDR3 DNA: TGTGCCAGCAGTTCCGGGACAGGGGGATACGAAAAACTGTTTTTT.

The chain joins TRBV28 to TRBJ2-7; TRBD1 matches at 8 bases. The CDR3 covers 13 residues. Trimming removed 6 bases from V and 4 bases from J; junction bases left unmatched: 5. Germline V gives CDR1 MDHEN, CDR2 SYDVKM. The DNA of the CDR3 is TGTGCCAGCAGGCGAACAGGGGGATACGAGCAGTACTTC. Its translation is CASRRTGGYEQYF.

This clone came up a few times. This chain connects TRBV14 to TRBJ2-1; D possibly corresponds to TRBD2 (6 bases). Germline lookup yields CDR1 SGHDN and CDR2 FVKESK. The CDR3 runs 14 residues. Deletions cut 0 bases from V and 10 bases from J, with 13 bases between. The CDR3 loop reads CASSQEGRLAEQFF. The CDR3 nucleotides are TGTGCCAGCAGCCAAGAAGGGCGGCTAGCGGAGCAGTTCTTC.

This clone was seen a single time. The chain uses TRBV4-2 and TRBJ1-2; possibly TRBD1 for D (5 bases). The V end lost 1 base, the J end lost 0 bases, and 21 bases lay between the germline ends. The CDR3 is made up of 19 amino acids. Germline V CDR1 and CDR2: LGHNA, YNFKEQ. The CDR3: CASSQGLVRQRDPNYGYTF. In DNA form, the CDR3 reads TGTGCCAGCAGCCAAGGATTAGTAAGACAGAGAGACCCTAACTATGGCTACACCTTC.

The rearrangement uses TRBV5-8 and TRBJ2-7; tentatively, D is TRBD2 (5 bases). The CDR3 runs 15 residues. Trimming removed 3 bases from V and 3 bases from J, with 16 bases in between. Germline CDR1 SGHTS, CDR2 YDEGEE. The CDR3 DNA is TGTGCCAGCAGCTCGGAGTCGGAGGCTGGCTACGAGCAGTACGTC. It translates to CASSSESEAGYEQYV.

The chain uses TRBV9 and TRBJ2-6; 8 bases map to TRBD1. Germline assignment: CDR1 SGDLS and CDR2 YYNGEE. The CDR3 is 15 amino acids. Germline trimming cut 6 bases from V and 1 base from J; bases unmatched to any gene: 3. CDR3 sequence reads: CASTRGRSGANVLTF. As DNA, the CDR3 is TGTGCCAGCACCAGGGGGCGTTCTGGGGCCAACGTCCTGACTTTC.

V is TRBV7-9 and J is TRBJ2-1, with D hard to call. This CDR3 comprises 13 residues. Germline assignment: CDR1 SEHNR and CDR2 FQNEAQ (reference sequence). V shed 1 base and J shed 10 bases, with 11 bases lying between them. DNA of the CDR3: TGTGCCAGCAGCTTAGTCTCGAACGGGGAGCAGTTCTTC. Its protein product is CASSLVSNGEQFF.

The chain is built from TRBV11-2 and TRBJ2-3; 11 bases match TRBD2. Germline V gives CDR1 SGHAT, CDR2 FQNNGV. The ends lost 2 bases at V and 6 bases at J; junction bases unmatched: 13. The CDR3 length is 18 residues. CDR3 nucleotides: TGTGCCAGCAGCTTAAGGTGGATAGCGGGAGGGCCAGCGGATACGCAGTATTTT. As protein: CASSLRWIAGGPADTQYF. Full variable domain (outside the CDR3, taken from reference TRBV11-2 and TRBJ2-3): EAGVAQSPRYKIIEKRQSVAFWCNPISGHATLYWYQQILGQGPKLLIQFQNNGVVDDSQLPKDRFSAERLKGVDSTLKIQPAKLEDSAVYLCASSLRWIAGGPADTQYFGPGTRLTVL.